One sample yielded the 22 T cell receptor beta chains listed below, sequenced in a study of cytomegalovirus exposure and HLA in healthy donors. PCR involved 60 Vbeta and 13 Jbeta primers. The assay was immunoSEQ multiplex PCR, and TCRdb's table has in-frame clones only and misses some. Of about 87,000 clones listed, roughly 72% are singletons. Sequencing was done on a sample of PBMCs. The receptor source for this set is a man between 25 and 39 years old in good health and CMV-seropositive.

J is TRBJ2-1 and V is TRBV6-5, with D unresolved. CDR1 MNHEY and CDR2 SVGAGI come from the germline V gene. V dropped 2 bases and J dropped 5 bases, with 10 bases sitting between them. This CDR3 has 14 amino acids. The CDR3 region is CASSYGLDDNEQFF. CDR3 nucleotide sequence: TGTGCCAGCAGTTACGGGCTTGACGACAATGAGCAGTTCTTC.

The chain has TRBV7-3 and TRBJ2-3, with D tentatively TRBD1 (6 bases). Germline CDR1 SGHTA, CDR2 FQGTGA. This CDR3 is built from 18 residues. Between the trimmed V and J ends, which lost 1 base and 1 base, there was a span of 18 bases. The CDR3 here is CASSLIHSTGSCTDTQYF. Written as DNA, the CDR3 is TGTGCCAGCAGCTTAATCCATTCGACAGGATCTTGCACAGATACGCAGTATTTT.

This chain uses TRBV6-5 with TRBJ2-1, with 11 nucleotides matching TRBD2. Germline CDR1 is MNHEY and CDR2 is SVGAGI. J was trimmed by 3 bases and V by 6 bases; bases with no gene match: 4. This CDR3 comprises 15 residues. The CDR3 nucleotides are TGTGCCAGCAGGCCGGGACTAGCGGACTACAATGAGCAGTTCTTC. Protein: CASRPGLADYNEQFF.

The CDR3 DNA is TGTGCCTGGAGTGTAAACCTGGCCGGGGGCTACACCTTC. It is translated as CAWSVNLAGGYTF. The genes are TRBV30 and TRBJ1-2; no firm D call. CDR3 length equals 13 residues. CDR1 and CDR2 from the germline V gene are GTSNPN and SVGIG (reference sequence). The V gene lost 0 bases and the J gene lost 8 bases, with 13 bases spanning the gap.

The chain is built from TRBV30 and TRBJ2-1; D gene unclear. The V gene lost 5 bases and the J gene lost 3 bases, with 5 bases spanning the gap. From germline, CDR1 is GTSNPN and CDR2 SVGIG (reference sequence). This CDR3 has 11 residues. CDR3 sequence (DNA): TGTGCCTGGGACTTCTACAATGAGCAGTTCTTC. Translated, it gives CAWDFYNEQFF.

This clone was observed a handful of times. This sequence joins TRBV29-1 and TRBJ2-7; 14 nucleotides align to TRBD2. The CDR3 covers 18 residues. V shed 3 bases and J 2 bases; nucleotides not matched to a gene: 12. Per the germline V gene, CDR1 is SQVTM and CDR2 is ANQGSEA. CDR3 bases: TGCAGCGTTGAGGGGGGTGGACTAGCGGGGGGTTCCGCCTACGAGCAGTACTTC. Residues: CSVEGGGLAGGSAYEQYF.

The sample holds a few counts of this clone. The CDR3 loop is CASSLVTSRNEQFF. The CDR3 DNA follows: TGTGCCAGCAGCTTAGTAACTAGCCGCAATGAGCAGTTCTTC. The chain has TRBV7-2 and TRBJ2-1, with D possibly matching TRBD2 (6 bases). Germline CDR1 SGHTA, CDR2 FQGNSA. The germline V and J ends were trimmed by 1 base and 6 bases, with 10 bases remaining between them. The CDR3 is made up of 14 amino acids.

This chain connects TRBV10-3 to TRBJ1-1; D unclear. V was shortened by 0 bases and J by 6 bases, with 5 bases between the two germline ends. Per germline, CDR1 ENHRY and CDR2 SYGVKD. The CDR3 is made up of 12 amino acids. CDR3 in amino acids: CAISESTAEAFF. The CDR3, as DNA: TGTGCCATCAGTGAGTCTACAGCTGAAGCTTTCTTT.

This clone has a handful of counts. The chain has TRBV28 and TRBJ1-1; 10 nucleotides match TRBD1. J gave up 5 bases and V 6 bases, and 9 bases lay outside the gene matches. The CDR3 sequence is 15 residues long. The germline CDR1 and CDR2 sequences are MDHEN and SYDVKM. CDR3 nucleotide sequence: TGTGCCAGCAGACCTAGACAGGGGGCCCAAACTGAAGCTTTCTTT. It encodes CASRPRQGAQTEAFF. The complete variable domain, with remaining parts taken from reference TRBV28 and TRBJ1-1, reads DVKVTQSSRYLVKRTGEKVFLECVQDMDHENMFWYRQDPGLGLRLIYFSYDVKMKEKGDIPEGYSVSREKKERFSLILESASTNQTSMYLCASRPRQGAQTEAFFGQGTRLTVV.

The rearrangement links TRBV6-5 to TRBJ1-5; D ambiguous. The CDR3 extends over 13 amino acids. Trimming shortened V by 6 bases and J by 0 bases, and 6 bases separated the two germline ends. Germline CDR1 is MNHEY and CDR2 is SVGAGI. CDR3 in amino acids: CASRRFSNQPQHF. The DNA for the CDR3 is TGTGCCAGCAGACGGTTTAGCAATCAGCCCCAGCATTTT.

The J gene is TRBJ1-6, the V gene TRBV9, with 7 bases that match TRBD1. Germline lookup yields CDR1 SGDLS and CDR2 YYNGEE. The CDR3 is 14 amino acids. The trim removed 3 bases at V and 7 bases at J, leaving 4 bases unmatched. The DNA of the CDR3 is TGTGCCAGCAGCGAGGCACAGGGGAATTCACCCCTCCACTTT. Protein: CASSEAQGNSPLHF.

V usage is TRBV4-3 and J usage is TRBJ2-3; no clear D. This CDR3 is built from 14 residues. Trimming shortened V by 0 bases and J by 0 bases, and 4 bases separated the two germline ends. Germline V CDR1 and CDR2: LGHNA, YSLEER. This CDR3 reads CASSQDRSTDTQYF. CDR3 DNA: TGCGCCAGCAGCCAAGACCGTAGCACAGATACGCAGTATTTT.

V and J are TRBV27 and TRBJ1-3; 8 nucleotides match TRBD1. Trimming at V came to 0 bases and at J to 3 bases, leaving 1 base not matched to a gene. CDR3 size: 15 residues. Germline values: CDR1 MNHEY, CDR2 SMNVEV (reference sequence). The CDR3 reads CASSLSTGDGNTIYF. For the CDR3, the DNA is TGTGCCAGCAGTTTATCGACAGGGGATGGAAACACCATATATTTT.

The chain has TRBV29-1 and TRBJ1-1; D is perhaps TRBD1 (5 bases). With 6 bases removed from V and 4 bases from J, the gap between germline ends came to 12 bases. Germline V gene data show CDR1 as SQVTM and CDR2 as ANQGSEA. The CDR3 is 12 amino acids. Here the CDR3 reads CSVHGGSTEAFF. Here the CDR3 DNA reads TGCAGCGTACACGGGGGGAGCACTGAAGCTTTCTTT.

This clone has only one observation. The chain carries TRBV18 and TRBJ2-2; tentatively, D is TRBD1 (7 bases). From germline, CDR1 is KGHSH and CDR2 LQKENI. V was shortened by 0 bases and J by 4 bases, with 9 bases between the two germline ends. CDR3 length equals 15 residues. The CDR3: CASSPPQGGTGELFF. The DNA of the CDR3 is TGTGCCAGCTCACCACCCCAGGGGGGCACCGGGGAGCTGTTTTTT. Variable domain in full (rest from reference TRBV18 and TRBJ2-2): NAGVMQNPRHLVRRRGQEARLRCSPMKGHSHVYWYRQLPEEGLKFMVYLQKENIIDESGMPKERFSAEFPKEGPSILRIQQVVRGDSAAYFCASSPPQGGTGELFFGEGSRLTVL.

This clone was seen more than once but under ten times. The chain has TRBV6-4 and TRBJ2-3, with 10 positions matching TRBD2. Germline V gives CDR1 MRHNA, CDR2 SNTAGT. The CDR3 spans 17 residues. The J segment lost 1 base and the V segment lost 0 bases, leaving 4 bases of the junction unmatched. CDR3 DNA: TGTGCCAGCAGTGACTCGAGCGGGGGGGCCGGCACAGATACGCAGTATTTT. Translation gives CASSDSSGGAGTDTQYF.

Comments on this clone: One junction end disagrees with the germline gene, perhaps due to a read error. This chain uses TRBV6-1 with TRBJ1-6, with 8 bases matching TRBD1. Per germline, CDR1 MNHNS and CDR2 SASEGT. The CDR3 covers 16 residues. CDR3 sequence: CAISDLGQGTDSPLHF. For the CDR3, the DNA is TGTGCCATCAGTGACCTAGGACAGGGAACCGATTCACCCCTCCACTTT.

This chain links TRBV9 with TRBJ2-7; 9 bases agree with TRBD1. The germline gives CDR1 SGDLS, CDR2 YYNGEE. The CDR3 has 14 residues. V lost 4 bases and J lost 5; bases outside the gene matches: 7. Here the CDR3 reads CASSPRDRDNEQYF. CDR3 nucleotides: TGTGCCAGCAGCCCCCGGGACAGGGACAACGAGCAGTACTTC.

With regard to this clone: The junction shows a germline mismatch at one end, possibly a read error. The rearrangement uses TRBV7-2 and TRBJ2-5; 12 bases fit TRBD2. Germline values: CDR1 SGHTA, CDR2 FQGNSA. The CDR3 extends over 15 amino acids. CDR3 in amino acids: CAGSSGLAGPETQYF. The CDR3, as DNA: TGTGCCGGCAGCTCCGGACTAGCGGGGCCAGAGACCCAGTACTTC.

This chain connects TRBV7-3 to TRBJ2-5; 7 bases map to TRBD1. Germline values: CDR1 SGHTA, CDR2 FQGTGA. The CDR3 consists of 15 residues. Trimming cost V 5 bases and J 1 base; bases outside gene matches: 7. CDR3 protein: CASSPSGQVQETQYF. DNA for the CDR3: TGTGCCAGCAGCCCCTCCGGACAGGTCCAAGAGACCCAGTACTTC.

Only a few counts were recorded for this clone. The chain couples TRBV30 to TRBJ1-4; no reliable D call. V was pared by 5 bases and J by 1 base, with 8 bases between. The CDR3 length is 13 residues. The V gene's germline CDR1 is GTSNPN and CDR2 SVGIG (reference sequence). The CDR3 protein is CAWRGETNEKLFF. CDR3 sequence (DNA): TGTGCCTGGCGCGGTGAAACTAATGAAAAACTGTTTTTT.

The chain recombines TRBV28 with TRBJ1-2, with 8 bases fitting TRBD1. CDR1 MDHEN and CDR2 SYDVKM come from the germline V gene. The CDR3 spans 16 residues. Trimming removed 5 bases from V and 3 bases from J; junction bases left unmatched: 11. CDR3 bases: TGTGCCAGCAGTGTCATGGGTCAGGGACAGGACTATGGCTACACCTTC. Translation gives CASSVMGQGQDYGYTF.